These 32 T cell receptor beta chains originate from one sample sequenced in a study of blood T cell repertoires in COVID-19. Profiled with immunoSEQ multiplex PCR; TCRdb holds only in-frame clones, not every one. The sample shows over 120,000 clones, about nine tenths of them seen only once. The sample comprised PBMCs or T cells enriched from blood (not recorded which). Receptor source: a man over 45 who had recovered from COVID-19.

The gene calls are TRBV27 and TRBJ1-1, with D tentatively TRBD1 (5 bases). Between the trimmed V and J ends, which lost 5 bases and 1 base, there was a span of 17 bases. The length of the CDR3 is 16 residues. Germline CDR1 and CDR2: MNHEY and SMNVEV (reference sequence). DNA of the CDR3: TGTGCCAGCAGTCCCTGGGGGGGTCCTCGGAACACTGAAGCTTTCTTT. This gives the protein CASSPWGGPRNTEAFF.

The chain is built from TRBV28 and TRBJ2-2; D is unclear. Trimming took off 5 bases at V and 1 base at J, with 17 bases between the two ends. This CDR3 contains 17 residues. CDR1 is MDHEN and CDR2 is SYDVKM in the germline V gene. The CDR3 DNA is TGTGCCAGCAGTCCCCATGATATAACACGGAACACCGGGGAGCTGTTTTTT. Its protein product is CASSPHDITRNTGELFF.

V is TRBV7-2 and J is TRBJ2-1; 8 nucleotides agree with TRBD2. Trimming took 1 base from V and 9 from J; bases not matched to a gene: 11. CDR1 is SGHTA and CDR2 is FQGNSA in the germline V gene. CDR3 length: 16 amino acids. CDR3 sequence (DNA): TGTGCCAGCAGCTTAGTTGGGACTAGAGTCGGTAGTGAGCAGTTCTTC. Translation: CASSLVGTRVGSEQFF.

The DNA of the CDR3 is TGTGCCAGCAGCTCTTGGACAGATAATCAGCCCCAGCATTTT. It is translated as CASSSWTDNQPQHF. The chain is built from TRBV7-2 and TRBJ1-5, with D possibly being TRBD1 (6 bases). The CDR3 loop spans 14 amino acids. Trimming pared 4 bases from V and 4 bases from J, leaving 11 bases between. Looked up from germline, CDR1 is SGHTA and CDR2 is FQGNSA.

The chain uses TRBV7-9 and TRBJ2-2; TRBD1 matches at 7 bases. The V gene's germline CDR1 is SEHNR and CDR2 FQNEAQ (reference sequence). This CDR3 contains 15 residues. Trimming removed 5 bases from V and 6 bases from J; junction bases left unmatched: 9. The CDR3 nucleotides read TGTGCCAGCAGCAGAGGGACAGTTGCTTCCGGGGAGCTGTTTTTT. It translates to CASSRGTVASGELFF.

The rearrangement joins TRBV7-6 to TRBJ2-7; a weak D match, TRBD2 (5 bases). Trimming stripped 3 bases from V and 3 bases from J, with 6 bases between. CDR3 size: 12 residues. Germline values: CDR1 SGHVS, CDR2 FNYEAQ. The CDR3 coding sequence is TGTGCCAGCAGCTTTACTAGCTACGAGCAGTACTTC. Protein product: CASSFTSYEQYF.

The DNA for the CDR3 is TGTGCCAGCAGCTCCTACCGGAGAGCTGGGGCCAACGTCCTGACTTTC. Protein: CASSSYRRAGANVLTF. The rearrangement links TRBV7-2 to TRBJ2-6; no reliable D call. Germline CDR1 SGHTA, CDR2 FQGNSA. The germline V and J ends were trimmed by 4 bases and 2 bases, with 12 bases remaining between them. The CDR3 runs to 16 residues. Full variable domain (remainder filled in from reference TRBV7-2 and TRBJ2-6): GAGVSQSPSNKVTEKGKDVELRCDPISGHTALYWYRQSLGQGLEFLIYFQGNSAPDKSGLPSDRFSAERTGGSVSTLTIQRTQQEDSAVYLCASSSYRRAGANVLTFGAGSRLTVL.

Here the CDR3 DNA reads TGTGCCACCGGGGGTGGGGCGGGTGCAGATACGCAGTATTTT. Translated: CATGGGAGADTQYF. The gene calls are TRBV2 and TRBJ2-3; tentative D call: TRBD2 (6 bases). The CDR3 length is 14 residues. Germline V CDR1 and CDR2: SNHLY, FYNNEI. The ends were cut back, 10 bases at V and 4 bases at J, with 18 bases in the middle.

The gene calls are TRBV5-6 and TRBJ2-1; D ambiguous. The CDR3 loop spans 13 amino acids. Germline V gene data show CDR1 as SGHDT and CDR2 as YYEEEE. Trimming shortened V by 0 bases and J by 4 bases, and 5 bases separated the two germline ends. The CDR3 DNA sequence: TGTGCCAGCAGCTTGGATCGGTACAATGAGCAGTTCTTC. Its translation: CASSLDRYNEQFF.

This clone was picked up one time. For the CDR3, the DNA is TGCGCCAGCAGTGTTAGCCGGGGAAATAGCAATCAGCCCCAGCATTTT. Its translation is CASSVSRGNSNQPQHF. The chain uses TRBV10-2 and TRBJ1-5; D unclear. CDR1 is WSHSY, CDR2 SAAADI, per germline. With 4 bases removed from V and 0 bases from J, the gap between germline ends came to 13 bases. The CDR3 extends over 16 amino acids.

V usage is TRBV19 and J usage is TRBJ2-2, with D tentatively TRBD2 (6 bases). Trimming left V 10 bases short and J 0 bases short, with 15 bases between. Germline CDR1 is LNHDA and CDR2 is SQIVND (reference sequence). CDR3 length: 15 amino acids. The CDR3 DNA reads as TGTGCCACTGGGGGGACGGGAGCGAACACCGGGGAGCTGTTTTTT. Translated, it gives CATGGTGANTGELFF.

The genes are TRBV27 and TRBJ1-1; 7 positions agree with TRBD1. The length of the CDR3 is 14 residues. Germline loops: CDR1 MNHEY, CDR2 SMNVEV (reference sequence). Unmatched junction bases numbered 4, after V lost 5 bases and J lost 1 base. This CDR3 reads CASSPTGKNTEAFF. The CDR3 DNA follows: TGTGCCAGCAGTCCGACAGGGAAGAACACTGAAGCTTTCTTT.

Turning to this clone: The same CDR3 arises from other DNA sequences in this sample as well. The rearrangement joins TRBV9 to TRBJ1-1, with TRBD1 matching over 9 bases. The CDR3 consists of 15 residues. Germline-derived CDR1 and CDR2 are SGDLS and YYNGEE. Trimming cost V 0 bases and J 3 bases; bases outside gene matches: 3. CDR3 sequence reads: CASSVVGQGDTEAFF. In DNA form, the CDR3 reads TGTGCCAGCAGCGTAGTGGGACAGGGCGACACTGAAGCTTTCTTT.

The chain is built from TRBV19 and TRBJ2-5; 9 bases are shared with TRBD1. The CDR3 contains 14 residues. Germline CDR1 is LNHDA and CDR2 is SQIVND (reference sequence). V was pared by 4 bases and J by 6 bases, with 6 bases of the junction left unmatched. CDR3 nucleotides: TGTGCCAGTAGTACCCCGGACAGGGGCAAGACCCAGTACTTC. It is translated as CASSTPDRGKTQYF.

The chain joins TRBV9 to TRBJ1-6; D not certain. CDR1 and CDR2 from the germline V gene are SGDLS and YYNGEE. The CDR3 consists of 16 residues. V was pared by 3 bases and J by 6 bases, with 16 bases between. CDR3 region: CASSATNPGGNSPLHF. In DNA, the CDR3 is TGTGCCAGCAGCGCCACTAATCCCGGCGGTAATTCACCCCTCCACTTT.

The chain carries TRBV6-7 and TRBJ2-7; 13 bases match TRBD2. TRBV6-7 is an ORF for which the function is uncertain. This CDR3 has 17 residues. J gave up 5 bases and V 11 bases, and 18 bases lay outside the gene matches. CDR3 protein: CAGLDTVLAGGPDEQYF. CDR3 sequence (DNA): TGTGCCGGGTTGGACACAGTACTAGCGGGAGGGCCGGACGAGCAGTACTTC.

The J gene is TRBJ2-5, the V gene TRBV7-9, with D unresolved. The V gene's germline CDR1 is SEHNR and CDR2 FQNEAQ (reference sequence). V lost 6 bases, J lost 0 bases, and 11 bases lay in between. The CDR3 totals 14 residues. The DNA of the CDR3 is TGTGCCAGCAGGGGCGAACTCTACCAAGAGACCCAGTACTTC. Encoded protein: CASRGELYQETQYF.

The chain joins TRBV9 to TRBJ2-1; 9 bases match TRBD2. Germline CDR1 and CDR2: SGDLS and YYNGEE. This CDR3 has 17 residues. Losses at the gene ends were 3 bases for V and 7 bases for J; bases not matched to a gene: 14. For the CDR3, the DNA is TGTGCCAGCAGCGCAGGGGGTGGTAGCGGGAGTCTGAATGAGCAGTTCTTC. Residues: CASSAGGGSGSLNEQFF.

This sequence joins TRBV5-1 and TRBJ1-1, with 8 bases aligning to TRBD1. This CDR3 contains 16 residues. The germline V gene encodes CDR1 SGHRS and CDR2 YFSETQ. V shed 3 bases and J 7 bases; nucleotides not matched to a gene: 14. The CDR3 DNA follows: TGCGCCAGCAGCTGGGGGGTGACAGGGGATTTGAGTGAAGCTTTCTTT. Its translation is CASSWGVTGDLSEAFF.

CDR3 sequence reads: CASRLNLEQYF. CDR3 nucleotide sequence: TGTGCCAGCAGACTTAATCTCGAGCAGTACTTC. The V and J genes are TRBV11-2 and TRBJ2-7; D uncertain. The V and J ends lost 6 bases and 6 bases respectively, with 9 bases between them. There are 11 residues in the CDR3. The germline V gene has CDR1 SGHAT and CDR2 FQNNGV.

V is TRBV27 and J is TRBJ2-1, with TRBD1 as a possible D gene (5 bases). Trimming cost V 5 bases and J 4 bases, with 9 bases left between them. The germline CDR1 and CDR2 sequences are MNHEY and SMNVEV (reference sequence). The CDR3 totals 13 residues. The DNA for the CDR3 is TGTGCCAGCAGTGGACAAGATTACAATGAGCAGTTCTTC. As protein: CASSGQDYNEQFF.

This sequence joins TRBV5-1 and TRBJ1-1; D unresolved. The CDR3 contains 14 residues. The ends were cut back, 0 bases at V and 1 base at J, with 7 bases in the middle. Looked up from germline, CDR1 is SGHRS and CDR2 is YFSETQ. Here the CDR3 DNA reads TGCGCCAGCAGCTTGGACAGTAAGAACACTGAAGCTTTCTTT. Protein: CASSLDSKNTEAFF.

The CDR3 spells CASSRRLAGNTGELFF. The CDR3 bases are TGCGCCAGCAGCCGCCGACTAGCGGGGAACACCGGGGAGCTGTTTTTT. The chain carries TRBV4-3 and TRBJ2-2, with 10 nucleotides matching TRBD2. Trimming at V came to 4 bases and at J to 1 base, leaving 3 bases not matched to a gene. Germline CDR1 LGHNA, CDR2 YSLEER. This CDR3 has 16 amino acids.

CDR3 amino acids: CAISEPQGLDYGYTF. CDR3 nucleotides: TGTGCCATCAGTGAGCCACAGGGTTTAGACTATGGCTACACCTTC. The chain links TRBV10-3 to TRBJ1-2; weak D call: TRBD1 (6 bases). The CDR3 covers 15 residues. Trimming stripped 2 bases from V and 3 bases from J, with 13 bases between. CDR1 and CDR2 from the germline V gene are ENHRY and SYGVKD.

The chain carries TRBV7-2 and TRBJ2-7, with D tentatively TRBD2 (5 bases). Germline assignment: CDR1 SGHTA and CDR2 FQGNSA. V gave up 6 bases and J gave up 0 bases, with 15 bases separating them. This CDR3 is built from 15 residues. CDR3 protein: CASSLGAASSYEQYF. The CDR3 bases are TGTGCCAGCAGTTTGGGAGCCGCGAGCTCCTACGAGCAGTACTTC.

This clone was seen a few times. The CDR3 DNA reads as TGCGCCAGCAGTCAATCGGACAGGGTATACTATGGCTACACCTTC. Translation: CASSQSDRVYYGYTF. The chain combines TRBV23-1 with TRBJ1-2; TRBD1 agrees at 8 bases. TRBV23-1 carries the ORF label, with uncertain function. Trimming cost V 0 bases and J 3 bases; bases outside gene matches: 3. CDR3 length: 15 amino acids.

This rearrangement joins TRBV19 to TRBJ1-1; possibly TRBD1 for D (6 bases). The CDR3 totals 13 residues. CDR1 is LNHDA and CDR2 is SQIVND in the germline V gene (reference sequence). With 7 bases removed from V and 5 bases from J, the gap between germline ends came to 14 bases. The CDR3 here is CASTTTGLTEAFF. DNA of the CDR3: TGTGCCAGTACCACGACAGGTTTAACTGAAGCTTTCTTT.

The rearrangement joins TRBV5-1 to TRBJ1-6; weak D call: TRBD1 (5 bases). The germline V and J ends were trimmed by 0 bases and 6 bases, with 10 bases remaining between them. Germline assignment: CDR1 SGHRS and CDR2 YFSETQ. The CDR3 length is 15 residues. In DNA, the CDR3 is TGCGCCAGCAGCTTGGAAGGGGCCACTAATTCACCCCTCCACTTT. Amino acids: CASSLEGATNSPLHF. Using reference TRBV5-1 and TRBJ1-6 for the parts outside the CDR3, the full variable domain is KAGVTQTPRYLIKTRGQQVTLSCSPISGHRSVSWYQQTPGQGLQFLFEYFSETQRNKGNFPGRFSGRQFSNSRSEMNVSTLELGDSALYLCASSLEGATNSPLHFGNGTRLTVT.

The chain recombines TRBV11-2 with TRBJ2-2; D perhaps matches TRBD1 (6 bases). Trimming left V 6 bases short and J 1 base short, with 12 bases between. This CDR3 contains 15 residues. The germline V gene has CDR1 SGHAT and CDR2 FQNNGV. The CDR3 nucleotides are TGTGCCAGCAGGCGCCCGGGACAGAACACCGGGGAGCTGTTTTTT. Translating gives CASRRPGQNTGELFF.

The chain's CDR3 is CASTTLREYTDTQYF. The CDR3 DNA reads as TGTGCCAGCACTACTCTGCGGGAGTACACAGATACGCAGTATTTT. This chain joins TRBV11-2 and TRBJ2-3, with 7 bases matching TRBD2. Germline V CDR1 and CDR2: SGHAT, FQNNGV. The CDR3 length is 15 residues. Trimming at V came to 7 bases and at J to 2 bases, leaving 9 bases not matched to a gene.

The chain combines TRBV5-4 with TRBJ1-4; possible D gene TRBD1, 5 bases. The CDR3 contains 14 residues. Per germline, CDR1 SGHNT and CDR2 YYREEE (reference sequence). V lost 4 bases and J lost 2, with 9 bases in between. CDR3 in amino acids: CASSTTDTNEKLFF. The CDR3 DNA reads TGTGCCAGCAGCACGACAGATACTAATGAAAAACTGTTTTTT.

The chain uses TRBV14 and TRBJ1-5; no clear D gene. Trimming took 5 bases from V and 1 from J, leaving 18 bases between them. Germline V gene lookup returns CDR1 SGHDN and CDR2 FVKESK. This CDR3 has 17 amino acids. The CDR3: CASSSASSISSNQPQHF. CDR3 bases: TGTGCCAGCAGCTCAGCGTCGAGCATTTCGAGCAATCAGCCCCAGCATTTT.